This paragraph reports one TCR beta chain. Its antigen is not known. Trimming removed 4 bases from V and 3 bases from J; junction bases left unmatched: 6. Germline-derived CDR1 and CDR2 are MNHEY and SMNVEV (reference sequence). The CDR3 length is 15 residues. The record originates from a study of cytomegalovirus exposure and HLA in healthy donors. Study-wide results and limits: Cytomegalovirus association was listed for 164 TCR beta chains. Reports showed the classifier diagnosing cytomegalovirus status with high specificity and sensitivity.

Primers included in the PCR were 60 Vbeta and 13 Jbeta primers. The repertoire was sequenced with immunoSEQ multiplex PCR; TCRdb's copy has only in-frame clones and lacks some. The profile shows under 150,000 clones, around 68% of them singletons. Participants comprised healthy donors of bone marrow. The sequenced sample consisted of PBMCs. The TCR sequence derives from a woman aged 40-49 years in good health and CMV-seropositive. The V call is TRBV27, the J call TRBJ2-3; 8 bases fit TRBD1. In nucleotides, the CDR3 is TGTGCCAGCAGTTCCTTGACAGGGGAGACAGATACGCAGTATTTT. Translation gives CASSSLTGETDTQYF.